The rows below give T cell receptor beta chains drawn from one sample of a study of cytomegalovirus exposure and HLA in healthy donors. Generated by immunoSEQ multiplex PCR, the TCRdb table keeps only in-frame clones and is missing some. Of 120,000 or so clones listed, over 75% are singletons. Sequencing was carried out using PBMCs. The receptors were sampled from a man aged 18 to 29 in good health and CMV-seropositive. The CDR3 runs from the conserved cysteine through the conserved F or W. A D gene is named only where the DNA matches it firmly. The listing skips clone size in some rows; elsewhere it reads once, few, many or a size class.

d_gene: -
j_gene: TRBJ1-4
v_gene: TRBV7-9
abundance: -
CDR3aa: CASIQGGGDEKLFF
CDR3nt: TGTGCCAGCATCCAAGGGGGGGGCGATGAAAAACTGTTTTTT

d_gene: TRBD1
j_gene: TRBJ2-4
v_gene: TRBV6-5
abundance: -
CDR3aa: CASSTQGALTDSQYF
CDR3nt: TGTGCCAGCAGTACCCAGGGGGCGCTTACGGACAGTCAGTACTTC

d_gene: TRBD1
j_gene: TRBJ1-2
v_gene: TRBV19
abundance: -
CDR3aa: CASSPGQGAIFWVGYTF
CDR3nt: TGTGCCAGCTCGCCCGGACAGGGGGCTATCTTTTGGGTTGGCTACACCTTC

d_gene: TRBD2
j_gene: TRBJ2-1
v_gene: TRBV6-4
abundance: few
CDR3aa: CASSEGTSSNEQFF
CDR3nt: TGTGCCAGCAGTGAAGGGACTAGCTCCAATGAGCAGTTCTTC

d_gene: -
j_gene: TRBJ2-5
v_gene: TRBV7-9
abundance: -
CDR3aa: CASTGKETQYF
CDR3nt: TGTGCCAGCACAGGGAAAGAGACCCAGTACTTC

d_gene: -
j_gene: TRBJ2-2
v_gene: TRBV7-6
abundance: -
CDR3aa: CASSSWTIDTGELFF
CDR3nt: TGTGCCAGCAGCTCCTGGACTATTGACACCGGGGAGCTGTTTTTT

d_gene: -
j_gene: TRBJ2-7
v_gene: TRBV5-1
abundance: once
CDR3aa: CASSEGPAKEYEQYF
CDR3nt: TGCGCCAGCAGCGAGGGCCCGGCGAAGGAGTACGAGCAGTACTTC

d_gene: -
j_gene: TRBJ1-5
v_gene: TRBV7-6
abundance: -
CDR3aa: CASSLVLGGGAGQPQHF
CDR3nt: TGTGCCAGCAGCTTAGTTTTAGGTGGAGGAGCCGGTCAGCCCCAGCATTTT

d_gene: TRBD1
j_gene: TRBJ2-1
v_gene: TRBV5-6
abundance: -
CDR3aa: CASSLGGQGSYNEQFF
CDR3nt: TGTGCCAGCAGCTTGGGCGGACAGGGCTCCTACAATGAGCAGTTCTTC

d_gene: TRBD2
j_gene: TRBJ2-7
v_gene: TRBV5-6
abundance: -
CDR3aa: CASSQTSGSYEQYF
CDR3nt: TGTGCCAGCAGCCAGACTAGCGGGAGCTACGAGCAGTACTTC

d_gene: TRBD1
j_gene: TRBJ2-7
v_gene: TRBV2
abundance: -
CDR3aa: CASSVTGTGSYEQYF
CDR3nt: TGTGCCAGCAGCGTTACCGGGACAGGGTCCTACGAGCAGTACTTC

d_gene: -
j_gene: TRBJ1-6
v_gene: TRBV18
abundance: -
CDR3aa: CASSPLPHGPNSPLHF
CDR3nt: TGTGCCAGCTCACCGTTGCCGCATGGGCCCAATTCACCCCTCCACTTT

d_gene: TRBD1
j_gene: TRBJ1-1
v_gene: TRBV6-5
abundance: -
CDR3aa: CASSERQGKAFF
CDR3nt: TGTGCCAGCAGCGAAAGACAGGGGAAAGCTTTCTTT

d_gene: -
j_gene: TRBJ2-6
v_gene: TRBV9
abundance: -
CDR3aa: CASSVVESGANGLTF
CDR3nt: TGTGCCAGCAGCGTAGTAGAATCTGGGGCCAACGGCCTGACTTTC

d_gene: -
j_gene: TRBJ1-4
v_gene: TRBV10-3
abundance: -
CDR3aa: CAISDRPREKLFF
CDR3nt: TGTGCCATCAGTGACCGACCTAGAGAAAAACTGTTTTTT

d_gene: TRBD2
j_gene: TRBJ2-1
v_gene: TRBV5-1
abundance: -
CDR3aa: CASSFNQREGYEQFF
CDR3nt: TGCGCCAGCAGCTTTAACCAGCGGGAGGGCTATGAGCAGTTCTTC

d_gene: -
j_gene: TRBJ2-3
v_gene: TRBV27
abundance: -
CDR3aa: CASRTLGRVYTDTQYF
CDR3nt: TGTGCCAGCAGAACACTTGGGAGAGTTTACACAGATACGCAGTATTTT

d_gene: TRBD1
j_gene: TRBJ1-2
v_gene: TRBV5-1
abundance: once
CDR3aa: CASYSTPGTEVVYGYTF
CDR3nt: TGCGCCAGTTATTCAACCCCCGGGACAGAGGTTGTATATGGCTACACCTTC

d_gene: -
j_gene: TRBJ2-5
v_gene: TRBV7-2
abundance: -
CDR3aa: CASSLSAETQYF
CDR3nt: TGTGCCAGCAGCCTGAGCGCCGAGACCCAGTACTTC

d_gene: TRBD2
j_gene: TRBJ2-1
v_gene: TRBV2
abundance: -
CDR3aa: CASITLAGEGEQFF
CDR3nt: TGTGCCAGCATAACCCTAGCGGGAGAAGGGGAGCAGTTCTTC

d_gene: -
j_gene: TRBJ1-5
v_gene: TRBV6-5
abundance: -
CDR3aa: CASSYSGSQPQHF
CDR3nt: TGTGCCAGCAGTTACTCCGGGTCCCAGCCCCAGCATTTT

d_gene: -
j_gene: TRBJ2-7
v_gene: TRBV4-1
abundance: -
CDR3aa: CASSQDDTGLSYEQYF
CDR3nt: TGCGCCAGCAGCCAAGATGATACCGGACTTTCCTACGAGCAGTACTTC

d_gene: -
j_gene: TRBJ1-1
v_gene: TRBV29-1
abundance: few
CDR3aa: CSVEVWEGNTEAFF
CDR3nt: TGCAGCGTTGAAGTGTGGGAGGGAAACACTGAAGCTTTCTTT

d_gene: TRBD2
j_gene: TRBJ2-3
v_gene: TRBV6-4
abundance: few
CDR3aa: CASSDLAGHTDTQYF
CDR3nt: TGTGCCAGCAGTGACCTAGCGGGGCACACAGATACGCAGTATTTT

d_gene: -
j_gene: TRBJ2-1
v_gene: TRBV20-1
abundance: few
CDR3aa: CSAGQYNEQFF
CDR3nt: TGCAGTGCTGGACAGTACAATGAGCAGTTCTTC

d_gene: TRBD2
j_gene: TRBJ2-1
v_gene: TRBV4-2
abundance: once
CDR3aa: CASSQGAGVSNEQFF
CDR3nt: TGTGCCAGCAGCCAAGGAGCGGGAGTGAGCAATGAGCAGTTCTTC

d_gene: TRBD2
j_gene: TRBJ2-2
v_gene: TRBV7-9
abundance: -
CDR3aa: CASSPGLAGDRGTGELFF
CDR3nt: TGTGCCAGCAGCCCCGGACTAGCGGGAGACAGGGGTACCGGGGAGCTGTTTTTT

d_gene: -
j_gene: TRBJ1-4
v_gene: TRBV4-1
abundance: -
CDR3aa: CASSQDATTYLEKLFF
CDR3nt: TGCGCCAGCAGCCAAGACGCGACGACTTATCTCGAAAAACTGTTTTTT

d_gene: -
j_gene: TRBJ1-3
v_gene: TRBV5-5
abundance: -
CDR3aa: CASSLDPGFPGNTIYF
CDR3nt: TGTGCCAGCAGCCTAGACCCGGGGTTTCCGGGAAACACCATATATTTT

d_gene: TRBD1
j_gene: TRBJ1-4
v_gene: TRBV7-2
abundance: -
CDR3aa: CASSPGTGEKLFF
CDR3nt: TGTGCCAGCAGCCCTGGGACAGGTGAAAAACTGTTTTTT

d_gene: TRBD1
j_gene: TRBJ1-2
v_gene: TRBV2
abundance: -
CDR3aa: CASSLSGPGQGVYGYTF
CDR3nt: TGTGCCAGCAGTCTCTCCGGCCCGGGACAGGGAGTCTATGGCTACACCTTC

d_gene: -
j_gene: TRBJ2-1
v_gene: TRBV13
abundance: -
CDR3aa: CASSLRLDYYNEQFF
CDR3nt: TGTGCCAGCAGCTTACGCCTTGACTACTACAATGAGCAGTTCTTC

d_gene: TRBD1
j_gene: TRBJ1-1
v_gene: TRBV19
abundance: -
CDR3aa: CASSTNRGGMNTEAFF
CDR3nt: TGTGCCAGTAGTACCAACAGGGGTGGTATGAACACTGAAGCTTTCTTT

d_gene: TRBD1
j_gene: TRBJ2-3
v_gene: TRBV2
abundance: -
CDR3aa: CASTGGWTDTQYF
CDR3nt: TGTGCCAGCACAGGGGGCTGGACAGATACGCAGTATTTT

d_gene: TRBD2
j_gene: TRBJ2-1
v_gene: TRBV9
abundance: few
CDR3aa: CASSATSGRRSNEQFF
CDR3nt: TGTGCCAGCAGCGCCACTAGCGGGAGACGGTCCAATGAGCAGTTCTTC

d_gene: -
j_gene: TRBJ2-7
v_gene: TRBV15
abundance: -
CDR3aa: CATSPPTGRSYEQYF
CDR3nt: TGTGCCACCAGCCCTCCGACAGGGAGGTCCTACGAGCAGTACTTC

d_gene: TRBD2
j_gene: TRBJ2-1
v_gene: TRBV6-4
abundance: -
CDR3aa: CASSSIAGVGNEQFF
CDR3nt: TGTGCCAGCAGCTCGATAGCGGGGGTCGGGAATGAGCAGTTCTTC

d_gene: TRBD1
j_gene: TRBJ2-7
v_gene: TRBV27
abundance: -
CDR3aa: CASSLFDRGRDEQYF
CDR3nt: TGTGCCAGCAGTTTATTCGACAGGGGACGCGACGAGCAGTACTTC

d_gene: TRBD1
j_gene: TRBJ1-2
v_gene: TRBV29-1
abundance: -
CDR3aa: CSVVDSKMDRVGYGYTF
CDR3nt: TGCAGCGTTGTCGACTCTAAAATGGACAGGGTCGGCTATGGCTACACCTTC

d_gene: -
j_gene: TRBJ1-6
v_gene: TRBV7-2
abundance: -
CDR3aa: CASSLGTITNPGYLHF
CDR3nt: TGTGCCAGCAGCTTAGGTACCATTACGAACCCGGGATACCTCCACTTT

d_gene: TRBD2
j_gene: TRBJ2-7
v_gene: TRBV6-5
abundance: -
CDR3aa: CASSLTSGRDEQYF
CDR3nt: TGTGCCAGCAGTTTAACTAGCGGGAGGGACGAGCAGTACTTC

d_gene: -
j_gene: TRBJ2-7
v_gene: TRBV5-1
abundance: -
CDR3aa: CASAAPGGSYEQYF
CDR3nt: TGCGCCAGCGCCGCACCCGGGGGCTCCTACGAGCAGTACTTC

d_gene: -
j_gene: TRBJ1-4
v_gene: TRBV28
abundance: -
CDR3aa: CASSLKGDEKLFF
CDR3nt: TGTGCCAGCAGTTTGAAGGGGGATGAAAAACTGTTTTTT

d_gene: TRBD1
j_gene: TRBJ2-3
v_gene: TRBV2
abundance: -
CDR3aa: CARHRGPSTDTQYF
CDR3nt: TGTGCCAGACACAGGGGCCCTTCCACAGATACGCAGTATTTT

d_gene: -
j_gene: TRBJ1-2
v_gene: TRBV15
abundance: -
CDR3aa: CATSRARTVNYGYTF
CDR3nt: TGTGCCACCAGCAGAGCTCGGACAGTTAACTATGGCTACACCTTC